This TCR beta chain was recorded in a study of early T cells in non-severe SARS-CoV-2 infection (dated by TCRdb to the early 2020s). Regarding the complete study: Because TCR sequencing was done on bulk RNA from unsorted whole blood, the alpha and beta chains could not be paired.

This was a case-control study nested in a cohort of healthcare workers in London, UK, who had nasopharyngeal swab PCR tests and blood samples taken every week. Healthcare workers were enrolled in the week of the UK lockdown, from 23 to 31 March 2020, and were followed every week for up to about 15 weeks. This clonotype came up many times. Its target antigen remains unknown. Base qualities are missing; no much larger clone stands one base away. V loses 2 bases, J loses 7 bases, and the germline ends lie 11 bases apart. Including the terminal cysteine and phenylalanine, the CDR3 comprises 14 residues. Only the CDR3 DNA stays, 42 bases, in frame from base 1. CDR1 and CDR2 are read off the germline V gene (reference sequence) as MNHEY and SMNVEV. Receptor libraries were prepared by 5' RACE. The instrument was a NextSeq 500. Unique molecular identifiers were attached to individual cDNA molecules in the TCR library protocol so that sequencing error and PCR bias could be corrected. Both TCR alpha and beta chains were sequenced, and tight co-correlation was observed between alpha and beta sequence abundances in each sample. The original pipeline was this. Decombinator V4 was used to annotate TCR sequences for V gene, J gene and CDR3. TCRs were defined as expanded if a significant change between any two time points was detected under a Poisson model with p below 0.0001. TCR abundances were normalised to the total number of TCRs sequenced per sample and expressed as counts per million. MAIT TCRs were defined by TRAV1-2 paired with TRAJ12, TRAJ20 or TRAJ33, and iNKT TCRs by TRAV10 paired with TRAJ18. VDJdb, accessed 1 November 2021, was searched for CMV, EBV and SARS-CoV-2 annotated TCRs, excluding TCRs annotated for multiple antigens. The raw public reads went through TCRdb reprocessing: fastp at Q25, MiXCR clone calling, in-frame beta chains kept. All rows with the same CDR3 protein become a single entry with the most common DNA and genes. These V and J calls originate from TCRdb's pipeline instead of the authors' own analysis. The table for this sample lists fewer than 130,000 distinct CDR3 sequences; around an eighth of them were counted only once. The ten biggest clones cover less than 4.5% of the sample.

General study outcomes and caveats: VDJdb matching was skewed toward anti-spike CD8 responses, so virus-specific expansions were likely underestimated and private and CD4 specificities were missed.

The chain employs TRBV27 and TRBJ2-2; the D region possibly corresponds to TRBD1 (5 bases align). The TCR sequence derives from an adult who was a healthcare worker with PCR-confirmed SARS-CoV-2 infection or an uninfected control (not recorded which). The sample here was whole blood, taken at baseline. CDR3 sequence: CASSLGHLGGELFF. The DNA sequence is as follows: TGTGCCAGCAGTTTAGGACACTTGGGCGGGGAGCTGTTTTTT.